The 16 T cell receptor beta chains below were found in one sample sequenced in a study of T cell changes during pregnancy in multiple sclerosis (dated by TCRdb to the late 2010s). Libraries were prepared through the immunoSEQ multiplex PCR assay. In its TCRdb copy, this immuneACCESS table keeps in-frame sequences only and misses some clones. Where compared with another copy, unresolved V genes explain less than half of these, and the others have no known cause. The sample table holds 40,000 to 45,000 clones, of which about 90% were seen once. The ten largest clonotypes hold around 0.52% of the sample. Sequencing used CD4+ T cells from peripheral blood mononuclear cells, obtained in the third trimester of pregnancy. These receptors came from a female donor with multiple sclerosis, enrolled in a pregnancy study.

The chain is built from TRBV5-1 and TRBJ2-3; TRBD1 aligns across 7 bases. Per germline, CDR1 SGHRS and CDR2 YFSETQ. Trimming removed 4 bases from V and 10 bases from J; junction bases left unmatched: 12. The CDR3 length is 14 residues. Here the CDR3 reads CASSPLTTGAAQYF. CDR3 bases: TGCGCCAGCAGCCCACTAACTACAGGGGCGGCGCAGTATTTT.

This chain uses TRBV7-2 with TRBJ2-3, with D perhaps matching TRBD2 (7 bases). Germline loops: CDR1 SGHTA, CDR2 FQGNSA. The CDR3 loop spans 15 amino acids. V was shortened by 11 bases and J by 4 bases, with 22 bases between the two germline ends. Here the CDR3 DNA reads TGTGCCGTCCGGGGGGCGGGATCCGGGCCAGATACGCAGTATTTT. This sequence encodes CAVRGAGSGPDTQYF. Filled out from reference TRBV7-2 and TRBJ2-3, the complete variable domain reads GAGVSQSPSNKVTEKGKDVELRCDPISGHTALYWYRQSLGQGLEFLIYFQGNSAPDKSGLPSDRFSAERTGGSVSTLTIQRTQQEDSAVYLCAVRGAGSGPDTQYFGPGTRLTVL.

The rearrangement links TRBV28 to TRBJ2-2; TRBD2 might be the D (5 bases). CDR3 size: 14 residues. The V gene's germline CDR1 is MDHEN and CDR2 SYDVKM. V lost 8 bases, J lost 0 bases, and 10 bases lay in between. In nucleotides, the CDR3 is TGTGCCAGCTCTTCACTAGCGAACACCGGGGAGCTGTTTTTT. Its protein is CASSSLANTGELFF.

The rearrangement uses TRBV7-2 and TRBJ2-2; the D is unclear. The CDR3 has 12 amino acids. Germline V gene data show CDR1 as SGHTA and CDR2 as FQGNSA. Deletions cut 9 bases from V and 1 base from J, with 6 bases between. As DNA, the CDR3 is TGTGCCAGTACTCGGAACACCGGGGAGCTGTTTTTT. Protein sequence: CASTRNTGELFF.

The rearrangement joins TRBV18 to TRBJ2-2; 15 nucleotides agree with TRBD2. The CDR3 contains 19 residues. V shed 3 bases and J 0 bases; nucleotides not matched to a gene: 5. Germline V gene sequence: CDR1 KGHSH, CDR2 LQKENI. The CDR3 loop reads CASSPPGLAGGPNTGELFF. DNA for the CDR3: TGTGCCAGCTCACCCCCAGGACTAGCGGGAGGGCCGAACACCGGGGAGCTGTTTTTT.

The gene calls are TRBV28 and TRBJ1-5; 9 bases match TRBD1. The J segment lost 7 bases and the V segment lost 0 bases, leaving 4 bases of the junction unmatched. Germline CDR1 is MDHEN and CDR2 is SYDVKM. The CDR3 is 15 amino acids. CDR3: CASSLWDRGLQPQHF. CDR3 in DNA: TGTGCCAGCAGTTTATGGGACAGGGGTTTACAGCCCCAGCATTTT.

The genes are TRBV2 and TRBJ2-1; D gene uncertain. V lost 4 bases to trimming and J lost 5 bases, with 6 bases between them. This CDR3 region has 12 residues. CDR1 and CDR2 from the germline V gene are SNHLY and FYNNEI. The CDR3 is CASSGRDNEQFF. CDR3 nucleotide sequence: TGTGCCAGCAGTGGTAGAGACAATGAGCAGTTCTTC.

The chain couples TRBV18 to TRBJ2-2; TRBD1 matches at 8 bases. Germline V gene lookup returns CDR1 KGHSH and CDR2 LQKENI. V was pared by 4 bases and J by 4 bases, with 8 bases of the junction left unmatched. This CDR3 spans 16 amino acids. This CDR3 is CASSLSGGAGTGELFF. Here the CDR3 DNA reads TGTGCCAGCTCACTATCAGGGGGCGCTGGCACCGGGGAGCTGTTTTTT.

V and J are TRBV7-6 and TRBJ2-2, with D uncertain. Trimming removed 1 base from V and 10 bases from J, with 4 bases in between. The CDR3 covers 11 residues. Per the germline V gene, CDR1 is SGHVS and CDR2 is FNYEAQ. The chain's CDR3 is CASSLGAELFF. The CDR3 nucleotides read TGTGCCAGCAGCTTAGGCGCGGAGCTGTTTTTT.

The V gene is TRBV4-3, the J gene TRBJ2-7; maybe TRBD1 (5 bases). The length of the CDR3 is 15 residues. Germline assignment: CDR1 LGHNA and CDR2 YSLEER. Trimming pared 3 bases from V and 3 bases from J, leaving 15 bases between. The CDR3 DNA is TGCGCCAGCAGCCAGACCCGACAGAGCTACTACGAGCAGTACTTC. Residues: CASSQTRQSYYEQYF.

The CDR3 loop reads CASSPIDSGGTYEQYF. The CDR3 DNA is TGTGCCAGCTCACCCATAGACAGCGGCGGGACCTACGAGCAGTACTTC. This chain connects TRBV18 to TRBJ2-7; weak D call: TRBD2 (6 bases). V was shortened by 3 bases and J by 2 bases, with 17 bases between the two germline ends. The V gene's germline CDR1 is KGHSH and CDR2 LQKENI. The CDR3 covers 16 residues.

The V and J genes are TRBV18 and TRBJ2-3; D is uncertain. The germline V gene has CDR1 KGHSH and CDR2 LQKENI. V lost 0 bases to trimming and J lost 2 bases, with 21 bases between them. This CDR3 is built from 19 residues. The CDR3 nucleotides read TGTGCCAGCTCACCACCGCTTTTTACATCACAATTTTCCACAGATACGCAGTATTTT. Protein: CASSPPLFTSQFSTDTQYF.

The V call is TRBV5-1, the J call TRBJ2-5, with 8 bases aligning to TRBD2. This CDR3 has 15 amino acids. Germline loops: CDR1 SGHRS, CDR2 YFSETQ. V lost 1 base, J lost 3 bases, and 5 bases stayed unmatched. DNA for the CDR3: TGCGCCAGCAGCTTGACTAGCGGAGTGAAAGAGACCCAGTACTTC. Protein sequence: CASSLTSGVKETQYF. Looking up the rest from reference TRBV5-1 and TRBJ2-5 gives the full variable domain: KAGVTQTPRYLIKTRGQQVTLSCSPISGHRSVSWYQQTPGQGLQFLFEYFSETQRNKGNFPGRFSGRQFSNSRSEMNVSTLELGDSALYLCASSLTSGVKETQYFGPGTRLLVL.

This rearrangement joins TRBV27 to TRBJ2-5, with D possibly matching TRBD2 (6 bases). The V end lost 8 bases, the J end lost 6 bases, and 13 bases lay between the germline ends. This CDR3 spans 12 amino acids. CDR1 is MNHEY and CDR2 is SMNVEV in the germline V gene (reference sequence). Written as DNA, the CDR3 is TGTGCCAGCGGTACCGGGGGAAAGACCCAGTACTTC. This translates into CASGTGGKTQYF.

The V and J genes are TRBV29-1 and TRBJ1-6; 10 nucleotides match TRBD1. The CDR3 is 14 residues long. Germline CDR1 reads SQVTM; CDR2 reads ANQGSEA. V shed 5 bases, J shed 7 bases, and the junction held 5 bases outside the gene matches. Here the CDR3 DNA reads TGCAGCGTTAGGGACAGGGGAAACAATTCACCCCTCCACTTT. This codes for CSVRDRGNNSPLHF.

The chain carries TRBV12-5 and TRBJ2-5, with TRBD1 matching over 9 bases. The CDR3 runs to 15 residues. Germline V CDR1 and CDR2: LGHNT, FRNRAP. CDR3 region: CASGQDRGITETQYF. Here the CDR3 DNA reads TGTGCCTCCGGACAGGACAGGGGTATAACGGAGACCCAGTACTTC.